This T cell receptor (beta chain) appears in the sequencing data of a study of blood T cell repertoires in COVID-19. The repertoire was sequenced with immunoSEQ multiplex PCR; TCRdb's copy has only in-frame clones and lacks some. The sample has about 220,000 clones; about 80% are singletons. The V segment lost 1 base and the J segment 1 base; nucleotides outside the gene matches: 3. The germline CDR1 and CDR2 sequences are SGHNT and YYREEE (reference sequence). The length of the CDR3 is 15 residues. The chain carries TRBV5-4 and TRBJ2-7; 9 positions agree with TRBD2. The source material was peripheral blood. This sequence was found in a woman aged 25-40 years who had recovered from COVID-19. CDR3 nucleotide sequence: TGTGCCAGCAGCTTGTCAGCGGGAGGATCCTACGAGCAGTACTTC. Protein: CASSLSAGGSYEQYF.